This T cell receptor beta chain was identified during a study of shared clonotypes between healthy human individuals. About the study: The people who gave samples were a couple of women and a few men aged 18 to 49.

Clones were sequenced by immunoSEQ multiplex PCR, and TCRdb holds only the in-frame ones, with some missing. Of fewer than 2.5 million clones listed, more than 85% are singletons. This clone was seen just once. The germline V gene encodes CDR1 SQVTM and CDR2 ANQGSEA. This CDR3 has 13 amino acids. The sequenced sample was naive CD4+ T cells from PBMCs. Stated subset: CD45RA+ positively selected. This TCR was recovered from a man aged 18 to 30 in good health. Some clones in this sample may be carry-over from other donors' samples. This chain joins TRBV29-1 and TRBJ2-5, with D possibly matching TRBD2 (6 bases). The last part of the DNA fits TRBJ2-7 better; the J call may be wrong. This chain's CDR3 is CSVSSGSRYEQYF. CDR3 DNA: TGCAGCGTTTCCTCCGGGAGTAGGTACGAGCAGTACTTC.